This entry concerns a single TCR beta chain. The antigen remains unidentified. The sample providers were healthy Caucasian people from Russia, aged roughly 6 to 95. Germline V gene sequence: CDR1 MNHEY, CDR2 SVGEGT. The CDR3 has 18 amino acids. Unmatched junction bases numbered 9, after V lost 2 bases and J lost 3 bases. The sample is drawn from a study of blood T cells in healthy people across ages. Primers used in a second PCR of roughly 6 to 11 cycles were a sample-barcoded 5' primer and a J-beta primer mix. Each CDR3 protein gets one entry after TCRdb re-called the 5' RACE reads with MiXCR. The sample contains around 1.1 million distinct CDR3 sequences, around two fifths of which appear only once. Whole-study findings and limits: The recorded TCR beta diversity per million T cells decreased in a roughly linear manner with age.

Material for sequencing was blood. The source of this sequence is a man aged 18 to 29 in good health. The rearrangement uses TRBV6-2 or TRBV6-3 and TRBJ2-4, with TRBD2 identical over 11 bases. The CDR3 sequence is CASSYLKLAGDVKNIQYF. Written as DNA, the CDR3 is TGTGCCAGCAGTTACCTCAAACTAGCGGGGGATGTCAAAAACATTCAGTACTTC.